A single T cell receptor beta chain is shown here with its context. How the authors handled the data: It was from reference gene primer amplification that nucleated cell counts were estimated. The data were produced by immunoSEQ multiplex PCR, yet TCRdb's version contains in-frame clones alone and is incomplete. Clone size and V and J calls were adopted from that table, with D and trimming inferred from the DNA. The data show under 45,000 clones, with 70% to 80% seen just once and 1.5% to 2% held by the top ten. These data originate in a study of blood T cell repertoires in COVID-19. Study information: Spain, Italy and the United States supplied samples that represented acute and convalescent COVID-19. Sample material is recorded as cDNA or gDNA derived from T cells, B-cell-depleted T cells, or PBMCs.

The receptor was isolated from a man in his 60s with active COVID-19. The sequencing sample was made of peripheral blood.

The chain's CDR3 is CASIQTSGRAGDTQYF. For the CDR3, the DNA is TGTGCCAGCATTCAGACTAGCGGGAGGGCCGGGGATACGCAGTATTTT. The chain recombines TRBV27 with TRBJ2-3; TRBD2 matches 14 bases. CDR1 MNHEY and CDR2 SMNVEV come from the germline V gene (reference sequence). V shed 7 bases and J 6 bases; nucleotides not matched to a gene: 9. The CDR3 has 16 amino acids.